This paragraph reports one T cell receptor (beta chain). Its antigen remains unidentified. This specimen comes from a study of cytotoxic CD8 clonotypes in ibrutinib-treated CLL. Study at large: After a median of around 70 months, around 15 patients stayed remitted and some 12 progressed; responses had been partial in some 25 and complete in 2. Productive templates averaged approximately 250,000 per sample, and productive rearrangements 94,082. Broader study findings: Measured clonality at baseline was greater than in age-matched healthy donors and tracked with circulating CD8+ T-cell counts. Sustained-remission patients were sampled at one set of times and progressing patients at different ones.

Sequencing used immunoSEQ multiplex PCR; TCRdb keeps in-frame clones, though not all of them. In the table there are more than 150,000 clones, about 72% of which are singletons. Sample: PBMCs, taken after 24 months of ibrutinib treatment. This receptor was obtained from a human donor with chronic lymphocytic leukemia.

The CDR3 region has the DNA TGTGCCAGCAGCCGAGAAAGAGAACTAGCGTGGTCCTACAATGAGCAGTTCTTC. This codes for CASSRERELAWSYNEQFF. The V call is TRBV4-2, the J call TRBJ2-1, with TRBD2 matching 7 bases. CDR3 size: 18 residues. In germline, CDR1 is LGHNA, CDR2 YNFKEQ. After removal of 4 bases from V and 1 base from J, the junction contained 13 bases not matched to a gene.